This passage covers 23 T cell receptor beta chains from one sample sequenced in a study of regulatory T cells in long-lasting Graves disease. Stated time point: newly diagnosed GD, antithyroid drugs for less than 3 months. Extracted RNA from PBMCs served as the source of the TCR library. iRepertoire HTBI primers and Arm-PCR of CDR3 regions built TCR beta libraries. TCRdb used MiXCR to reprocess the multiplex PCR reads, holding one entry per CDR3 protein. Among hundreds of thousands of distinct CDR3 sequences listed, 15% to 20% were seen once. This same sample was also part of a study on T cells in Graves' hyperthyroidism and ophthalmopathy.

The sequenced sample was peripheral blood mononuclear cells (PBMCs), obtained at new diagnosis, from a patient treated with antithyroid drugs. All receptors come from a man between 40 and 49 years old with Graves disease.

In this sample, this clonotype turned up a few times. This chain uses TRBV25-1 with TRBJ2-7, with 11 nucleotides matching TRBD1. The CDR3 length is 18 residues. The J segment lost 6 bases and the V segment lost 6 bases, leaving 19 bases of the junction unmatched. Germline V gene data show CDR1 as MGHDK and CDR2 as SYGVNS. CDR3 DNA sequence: TGTGCCAGCAGCCGGGGGACAGGGGGTATTTTCATATCGCGCGAGCAGTACTTC. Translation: CASSRGTGGIFISREQYF.

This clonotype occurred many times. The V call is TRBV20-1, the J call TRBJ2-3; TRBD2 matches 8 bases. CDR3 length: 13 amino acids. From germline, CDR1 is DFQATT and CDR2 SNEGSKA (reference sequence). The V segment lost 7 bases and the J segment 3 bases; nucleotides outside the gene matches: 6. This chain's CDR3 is CSVKASGTDTQYF. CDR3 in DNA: TGCAGTGTTAAGGCTAGCGGGACAGATACGCAGTATTTT.

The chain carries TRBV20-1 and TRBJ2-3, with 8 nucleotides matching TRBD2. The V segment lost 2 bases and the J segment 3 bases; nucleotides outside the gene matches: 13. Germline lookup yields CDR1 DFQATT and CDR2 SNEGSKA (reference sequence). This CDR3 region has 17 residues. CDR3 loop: CSARMAGGQSRTDTQYF. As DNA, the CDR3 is TGCAGTGCTAGAATGGCGGGGGGCCAGAGCAGGACAGATACGCAGTATTTT.

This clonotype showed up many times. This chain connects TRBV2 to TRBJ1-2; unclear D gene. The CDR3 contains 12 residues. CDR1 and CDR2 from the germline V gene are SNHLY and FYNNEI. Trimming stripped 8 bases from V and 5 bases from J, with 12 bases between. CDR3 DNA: TGTGCCAGCCGGCAGAACGAGTATGGCTACACCTTC. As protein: CASRQNEYGYTF.

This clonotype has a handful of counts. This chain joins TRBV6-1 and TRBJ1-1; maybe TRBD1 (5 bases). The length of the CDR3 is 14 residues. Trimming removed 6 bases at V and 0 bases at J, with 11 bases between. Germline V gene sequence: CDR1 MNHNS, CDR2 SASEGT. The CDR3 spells CASRPGLLNTEAFF. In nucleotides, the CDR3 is TGTGCCAGCAGACCGGGACTACTGAACACTGAAGCTTTCTTT.

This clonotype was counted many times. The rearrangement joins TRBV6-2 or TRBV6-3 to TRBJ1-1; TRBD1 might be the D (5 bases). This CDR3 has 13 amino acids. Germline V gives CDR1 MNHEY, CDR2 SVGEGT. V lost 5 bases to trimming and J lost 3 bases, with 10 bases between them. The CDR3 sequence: CASSIGAHTEAFF. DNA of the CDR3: TGTGCCAGCAGTATAGGGGCGCACACTGAAGCTTTCTTT.

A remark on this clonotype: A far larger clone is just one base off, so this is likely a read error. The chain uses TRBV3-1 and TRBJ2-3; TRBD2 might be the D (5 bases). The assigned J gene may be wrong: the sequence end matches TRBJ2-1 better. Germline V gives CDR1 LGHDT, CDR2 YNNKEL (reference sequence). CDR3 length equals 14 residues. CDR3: CASSRAGVYYEQFF. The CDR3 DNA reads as TGTGCCAGCAGCCGAGCCGGGGTTTACTACGAGCAGTTCTTC.

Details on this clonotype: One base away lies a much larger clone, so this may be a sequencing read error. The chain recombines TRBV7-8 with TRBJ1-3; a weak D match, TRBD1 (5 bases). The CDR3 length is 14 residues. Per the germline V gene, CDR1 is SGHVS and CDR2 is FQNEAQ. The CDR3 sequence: CAGSLQASGNTIYF. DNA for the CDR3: TGTGCCGGCAGCTTACAGGCGTCTGGAAACACCATATATTTT.

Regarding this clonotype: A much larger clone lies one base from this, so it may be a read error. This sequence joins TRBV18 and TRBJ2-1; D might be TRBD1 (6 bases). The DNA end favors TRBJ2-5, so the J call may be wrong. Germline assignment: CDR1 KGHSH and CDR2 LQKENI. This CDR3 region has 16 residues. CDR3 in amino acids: CASSPAGLGQKGTQYF. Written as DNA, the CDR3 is TGTGCCAGCTCACCCGCCGGACTTGGACAGAAAGGGACCCAGTACTTC.

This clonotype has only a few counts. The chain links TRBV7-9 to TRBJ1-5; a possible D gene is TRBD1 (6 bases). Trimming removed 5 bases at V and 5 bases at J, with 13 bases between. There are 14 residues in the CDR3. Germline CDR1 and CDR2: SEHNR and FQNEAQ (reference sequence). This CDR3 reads CASSPGRGYQPQHF. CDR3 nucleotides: TGTGCCAGCAGCCCAGGCAGGGGATATCAGCCCCAGCATTTT.

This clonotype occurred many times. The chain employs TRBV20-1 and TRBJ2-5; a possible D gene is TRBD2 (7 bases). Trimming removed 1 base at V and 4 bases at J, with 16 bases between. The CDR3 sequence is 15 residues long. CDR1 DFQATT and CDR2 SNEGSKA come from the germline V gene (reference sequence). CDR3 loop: CSARVGGGPGETQYF. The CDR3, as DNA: TGCAGTGCTAGAGTTGGGGGGGGGCCGGGAGAGACCCAGTACTTC.

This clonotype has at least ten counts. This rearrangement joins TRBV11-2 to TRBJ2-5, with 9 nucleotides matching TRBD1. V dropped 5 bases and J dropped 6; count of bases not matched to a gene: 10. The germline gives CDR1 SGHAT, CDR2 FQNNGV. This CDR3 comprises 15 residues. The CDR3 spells CASSPPGQGGKTQYF. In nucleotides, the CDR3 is TGTGCCAGCAGCCCACCGGGACAGGGAGGAAAGACCCAGTACTTC.

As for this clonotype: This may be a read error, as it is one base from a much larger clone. CDR3 in DNA: TGCGCCAGCAGCTTGGAAGGAAGCTCCTATAATTCACCCCTCCACTTT. Residues: CASSLEGSSYNSPLHF. J is TRBJ1-6 and V is TRBV5-1; D not resolved. The V and J ends lost 0 bases and 0 bases respectively, with 7 bases between them. In germline, CDR1 is SGHRS, CDR2 YFSETQ. This CDR3 has 16 amino acids.

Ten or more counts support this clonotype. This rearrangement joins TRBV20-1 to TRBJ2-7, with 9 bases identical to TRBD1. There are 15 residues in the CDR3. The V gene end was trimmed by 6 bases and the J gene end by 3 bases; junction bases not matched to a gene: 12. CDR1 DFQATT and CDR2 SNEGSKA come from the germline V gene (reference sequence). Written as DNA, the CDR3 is TGCAGTGCCAGACCGGGACAGGGAGTTAGCTACGAGCAGTACTTC. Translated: CSARPGQGVSYEQYF.

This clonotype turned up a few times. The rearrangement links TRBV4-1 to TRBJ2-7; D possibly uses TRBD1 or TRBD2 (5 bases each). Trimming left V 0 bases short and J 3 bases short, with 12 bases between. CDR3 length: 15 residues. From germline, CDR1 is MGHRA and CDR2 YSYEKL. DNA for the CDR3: TGCGCCAGCAGCCAAGATGGGGGAATAATCTACGAGCAGTACTTC. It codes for CASSQDGGIIYEQYF.

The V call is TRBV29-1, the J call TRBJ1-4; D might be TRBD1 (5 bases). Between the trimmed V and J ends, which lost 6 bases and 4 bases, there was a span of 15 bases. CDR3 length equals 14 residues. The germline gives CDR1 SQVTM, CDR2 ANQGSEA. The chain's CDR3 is CSVRLGHSNEKLFF. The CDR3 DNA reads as TGCAGCGTCCGCCTCGGACATAGTAATGAAAAACTGTTTTTT.

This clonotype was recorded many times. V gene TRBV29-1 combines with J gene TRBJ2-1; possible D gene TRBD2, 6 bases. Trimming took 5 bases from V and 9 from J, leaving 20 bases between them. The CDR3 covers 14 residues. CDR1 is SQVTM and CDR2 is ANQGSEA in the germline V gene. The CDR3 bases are TGCAGCGTTCTCCTAGGGAGGAGGGTCAGTGAGCAGTTCTTC. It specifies CSVLLGRRVSEQFF.

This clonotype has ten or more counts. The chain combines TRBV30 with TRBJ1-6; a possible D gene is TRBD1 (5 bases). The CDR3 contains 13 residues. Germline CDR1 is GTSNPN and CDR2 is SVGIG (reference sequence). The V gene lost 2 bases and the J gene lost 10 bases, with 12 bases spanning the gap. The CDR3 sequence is CAWSRRGASPLHF. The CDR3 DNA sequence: TGTGCCTGGAGTAGGAGGGGAGCCTCACCCCTCCACTTT.

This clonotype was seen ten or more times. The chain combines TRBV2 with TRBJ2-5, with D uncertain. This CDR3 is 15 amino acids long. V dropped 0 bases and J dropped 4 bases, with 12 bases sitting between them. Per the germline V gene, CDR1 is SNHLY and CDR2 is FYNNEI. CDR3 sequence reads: CASSEALLGPETQYF. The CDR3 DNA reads TGTGCCAGCAGTGAAGCGCTTCTAGGGCCAGAGACCCAGTACTTC. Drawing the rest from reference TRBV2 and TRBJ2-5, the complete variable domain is EPEVTQTPSHQVTQMGQEVILRCVPISNHLYFYWYRQILGQKVEFLVSFYNNEISEKSEIFDDQFSVERPDGSNFTLKIRSTKLEDSAMYFCASSEALLGPETQYFGPGTRLLVL.

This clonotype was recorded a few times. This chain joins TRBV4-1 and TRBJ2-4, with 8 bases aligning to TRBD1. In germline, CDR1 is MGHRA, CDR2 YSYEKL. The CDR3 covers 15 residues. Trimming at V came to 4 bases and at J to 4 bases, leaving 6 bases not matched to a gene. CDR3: CASSPFGTGKNIQYF. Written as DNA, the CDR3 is TGCGCCAGCAGCCCCTTCGGGACAGGTAAAAACATTCAGTACTTC.

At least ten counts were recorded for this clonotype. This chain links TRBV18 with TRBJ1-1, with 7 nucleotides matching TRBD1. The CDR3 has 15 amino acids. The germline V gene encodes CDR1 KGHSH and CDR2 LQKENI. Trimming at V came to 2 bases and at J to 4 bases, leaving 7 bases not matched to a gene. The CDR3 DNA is TGTGCCAGCTCACCAACACAGGGGCTAGCCACTGAAGCTTTCTTT. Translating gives CASSPTQGLATEAFF.

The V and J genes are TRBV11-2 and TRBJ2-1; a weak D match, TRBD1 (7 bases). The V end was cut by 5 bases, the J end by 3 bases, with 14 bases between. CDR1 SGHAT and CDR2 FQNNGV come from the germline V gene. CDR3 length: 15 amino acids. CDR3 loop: CASSDRQGGYNEQFF. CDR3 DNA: TGTGCCAGCAGCGACCGACAGGGAGGCTACAATGAGCAGTTCTTC.

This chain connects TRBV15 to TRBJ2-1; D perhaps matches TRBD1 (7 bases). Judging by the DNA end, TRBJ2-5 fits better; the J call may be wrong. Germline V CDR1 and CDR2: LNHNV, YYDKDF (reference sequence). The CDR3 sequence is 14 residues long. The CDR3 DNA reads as TGTGCCACCAGCAGGCGGGACAGCCAAGAGACCCAGTACTTC. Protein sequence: CATSRRDSQETQYF.